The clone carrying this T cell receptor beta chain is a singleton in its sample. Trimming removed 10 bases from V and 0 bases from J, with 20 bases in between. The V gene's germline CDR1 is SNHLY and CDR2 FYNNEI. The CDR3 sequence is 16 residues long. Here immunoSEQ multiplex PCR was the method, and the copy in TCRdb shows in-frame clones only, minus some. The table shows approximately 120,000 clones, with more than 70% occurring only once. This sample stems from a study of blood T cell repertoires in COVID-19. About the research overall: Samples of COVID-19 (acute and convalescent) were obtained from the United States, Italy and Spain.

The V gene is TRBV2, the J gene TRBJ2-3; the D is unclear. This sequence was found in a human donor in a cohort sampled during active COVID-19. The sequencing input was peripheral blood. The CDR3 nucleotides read TGTGCCACCCACGAAAAGCAGGCGACAAGCACAGATACGCAGTATTTT. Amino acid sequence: CATHEKQATSTDTQYF.